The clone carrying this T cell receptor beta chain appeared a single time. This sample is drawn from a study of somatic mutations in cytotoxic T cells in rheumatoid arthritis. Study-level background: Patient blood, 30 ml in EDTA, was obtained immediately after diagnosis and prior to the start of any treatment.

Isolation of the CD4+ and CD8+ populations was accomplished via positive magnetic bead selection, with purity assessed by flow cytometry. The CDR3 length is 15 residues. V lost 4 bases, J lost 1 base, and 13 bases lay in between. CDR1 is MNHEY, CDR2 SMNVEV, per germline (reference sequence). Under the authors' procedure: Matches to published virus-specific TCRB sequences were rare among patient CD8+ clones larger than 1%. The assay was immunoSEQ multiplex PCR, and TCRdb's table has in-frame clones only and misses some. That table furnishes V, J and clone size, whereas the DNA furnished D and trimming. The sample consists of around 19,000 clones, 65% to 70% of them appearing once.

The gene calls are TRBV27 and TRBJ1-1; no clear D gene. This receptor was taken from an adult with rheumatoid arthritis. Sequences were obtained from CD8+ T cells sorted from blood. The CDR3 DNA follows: TGTGCCAGCAGTTCCCACTTGACACCGAACACTGAAGCTTTCTTT. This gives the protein CASSSHLTPNTEAFF.